This T cell receptor beta chain was obtained from a study of blood T cells in healthy people across ages. Primed by a sample-barcoded 5' primer and a J-beta primer mix, a second PCR proceeded for 7 to 11 cycles. TCRdb processed the 5' RACE reads anew with MiXCR; each CDR3 protein has one entry. The table includes 1.5 million to 2 million distinct CDR3 sequences, 28% detected once. Per germline, CDR1 KGHSH and CDR2 LQKENI. The CDR3 has 15 residues. V was pared by 2 bases and J by 5 bases, with 8 bases of the junction left unmatched. What was sequenced was blood. The chain links TRBV18 to TRBJ2-7, with TRBD2 matching 8 bases. The sequence was obtained from a woman aged 25 to 39 in good health. CDR3 loop: CASSPNSGTGDEQYF. Here the CDR3 DNA reads TGTGCCAGCTCACCAAATAGCGGGACCGGGGACGAGCAGTACTTC.